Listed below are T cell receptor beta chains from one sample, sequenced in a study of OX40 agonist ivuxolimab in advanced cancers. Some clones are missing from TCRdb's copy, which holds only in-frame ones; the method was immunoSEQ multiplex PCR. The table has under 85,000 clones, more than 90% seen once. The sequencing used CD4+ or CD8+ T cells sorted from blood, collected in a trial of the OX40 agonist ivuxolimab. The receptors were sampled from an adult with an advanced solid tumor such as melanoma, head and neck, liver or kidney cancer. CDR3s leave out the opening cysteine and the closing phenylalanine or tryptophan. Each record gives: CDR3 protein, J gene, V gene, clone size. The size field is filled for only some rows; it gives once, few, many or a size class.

CDR3aa: ASSQGVRLSYGYT; j_gene: TRBJ1-2; v_gene: TRBV14; abundance: few
CDR3aa: SAISDGYT; j_gene: TRBJ1-2; v_gene: TRBV20-1; abundance: NA
CDR3aa: ASSFRDRGNLYGYT; j_gene: TRBJ1-2; v_gene: TRBV19; abundance: NA
CDR3aa: ASSTGQARYGYT; j_gene: TRBJ1-2; v_gene: TRBV7-2; abundance: NA
CDR3aa: ASSLVTGQLLQQY; j_gene: TRBJ2-7; v_gene: TRBV5-5; abundance: NA
CDR3aa: ASSPRGTEEAF; j_gene: TRBJ1-1; v_gene: TRBV7-2; abundance: NA
CDR3aa: ASSVRNNEQF; j_gene: TRBJ2-1; v_gene: TRBV2; abundance: NA
CDR3aa: AISVAGGNTEAF; j_gene: TRBJ1-1; v_gene: TRBV10-3; abundance: once
CDR3aa: ASSAFGTPPGELF; j_gene: TRBJ2-2; v_gene: TRBV2; abundance: once
CDR3aa: ASLSGPPYEQY; j_gene: TRBJ2-7; v_gene: TRBV6-5; abundance: NA
CDR3aa: ASSLANQETQY; j_gene: TRBJ2-5; v_gene: TRBV7-9; abundance: NA
CDR3aa: ASSPQGNTIY; j_gene: TRBJ1-3; v_gene: TRBV18; abundance: few
CDR3aa: AWSVVRGLGTGELF; j_gene: TRBJ2-2; v_gene: TRBV30; abundance: NA
CDR3aa: ASSLVKQTGELF; j_gene: TRBJ2-2; v_gene: TRBV7-2; abundance: NA
CDR3aa: ASSLDRGNQPQH; j_gene: TRBJ1-5; v_gene: TRBV7-2; abundance: NA
CDR3aa: ASGALPFYEQY; j_gene: TRBJ2-7; v_gene: TRBV7-6; abundance: NA
CDR3aa: ASSYSSLANNEQF; j_gene: TRBJ2-1; v_gene: TRBV6-5; abundance: NA
CDR3aa: ASTPRAGDQETQY; j_gene: TRBJ2-5; v_gene: TRBV5-4; abundance: NA
CDR3aa: ASRVWNTEAF; j_gene: TRBJ1-1; v_gene: TRBV6-1; abundance: NA
CDR3aa: ASSPPDLTNEQF; j_gene: TRBJ2-1; v_gene: TRBV18; abundance: NA
CDR3aa: ASTRTAEQY; j_gene: TRBJ2-7; v_gene: TRBV11-2; abundance: NA
CDR3aa: ASSLGGNTGELF; j_gene: TRBJ2-2; v_gene: TRBV5-1; abundance: NA
CDR3aa: ASGPRETQY; j_gene: TRBJ2-5; v_gene: TRBV11-3; abundance: NA
CDR3aa: ASSPVDGDEQF; j_gene: TRBJ2-1; v_gene: TRBV18; abundance: NA
CDR3aa: ASSLVGSHEAF; j_gene: TRBJ1-1; v_gene: TRBV5-8; abundance: once
CDR3aa: ASSQSPTGYNEQF; j_gene: TRBJ2-1; v_gene: TRBV16; abundance: NA